This TCR beta chain is drawn from a study of blood T cell repertoires in COVID-19. Study-wide background: COVID-19 samples from acute and convalescent phases originated in the United States, Italy and Spain.

The CDR3 totals 15 residues. Germline values: CDR1 MRHNA, CDR2 SNTAGT. Trimming removed 2 bases from V and 4 bases from J; junction bases left unmatched: 4. Clones were sequenced by immunoSEQ multiplex PCR, and TCRdb holds only the in-frame ones, with some missing. The table has 470,000 or so clones, 70% to 90% seen once. The TCR was taken from a human donor in a cohort sampled during active COVID-19. The sample consisted of peripheral blood. This chain connects TRBV6-4 to TRBJ1-2; 10 nucleotides agree with TRBD1. The CDR3 reads CASSDAGTGVYGYTF. The CDR3 DNA is TGTGCCAGCAGTGACGCCGGGACAGGGGTCTATGGCTACACCTTC.